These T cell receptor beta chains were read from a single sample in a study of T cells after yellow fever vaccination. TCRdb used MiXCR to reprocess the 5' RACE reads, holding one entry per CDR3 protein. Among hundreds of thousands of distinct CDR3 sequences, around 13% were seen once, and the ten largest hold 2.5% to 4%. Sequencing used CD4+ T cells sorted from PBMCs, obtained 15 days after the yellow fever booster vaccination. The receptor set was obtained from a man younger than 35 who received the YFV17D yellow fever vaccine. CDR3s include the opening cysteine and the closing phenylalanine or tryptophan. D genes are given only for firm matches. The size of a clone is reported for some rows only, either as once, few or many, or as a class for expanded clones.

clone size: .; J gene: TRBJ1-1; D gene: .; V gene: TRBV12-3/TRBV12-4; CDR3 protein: CASSFGKTEAFF; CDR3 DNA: TGTGCCAGCAGTTTCGGGAAAACTGAAGCTTTCTTT
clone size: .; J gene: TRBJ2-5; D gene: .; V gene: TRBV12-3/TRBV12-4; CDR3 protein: CASSVQRETQYF; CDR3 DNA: TGTGCCAGCAGCGTCCAGCGGGAGACCCAGTACTTC
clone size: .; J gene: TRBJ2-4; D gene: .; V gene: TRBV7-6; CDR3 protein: CASSLTVSLSIQYF; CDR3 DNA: TGTGCCAGCAGCTTAACGGTTTCCCTTTCGATTCAGTACTTC
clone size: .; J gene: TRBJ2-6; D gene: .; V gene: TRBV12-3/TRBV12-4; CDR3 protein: CASSLRGGTGANVLTF; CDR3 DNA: TGTGCCAGCAGTTTAAGAGGGGGGACTGGGGCCAACGTCCTGACTTTC
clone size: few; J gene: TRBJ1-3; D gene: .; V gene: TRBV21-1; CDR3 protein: CASAFLRESGPSGNTIYF; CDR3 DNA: TGTGCCAGCGCCTTCCTAAGGGAATCGGGTCCCTCTGGAAACACCATATATTTT
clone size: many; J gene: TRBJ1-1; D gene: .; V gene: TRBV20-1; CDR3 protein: CSADSLRGRTRRAFF; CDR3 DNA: TGCAGTGCCGATTCCCTTCGAGGACGGACCCGTAGAGCTTTCTTT
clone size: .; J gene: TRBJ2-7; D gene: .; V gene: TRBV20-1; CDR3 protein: CSVLPPDRYEQYF; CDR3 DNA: TGCAGTGTTTTGCCTCCCGACCGCTACGAGCAGTACTTC
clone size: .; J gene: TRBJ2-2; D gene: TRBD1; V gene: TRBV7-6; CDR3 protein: CASRDRNTGELFF; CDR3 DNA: TGTGCCAGCCGGGACAGGAACACCGGGGAGCTGTTTTTT
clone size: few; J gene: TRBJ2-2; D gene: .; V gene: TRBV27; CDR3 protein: CASSFFTGELFF; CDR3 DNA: TGTGCCAGCAGTTTTTTCACCGGGGAGCTGTTTTTT
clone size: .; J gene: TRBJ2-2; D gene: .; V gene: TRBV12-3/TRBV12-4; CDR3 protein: CASSLAPGYGGTGELFF; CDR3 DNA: TGTGCCAGCAGTTTAGCCCCGGGCTACGGAGGCACCGGGGAGCTGTTTTTT
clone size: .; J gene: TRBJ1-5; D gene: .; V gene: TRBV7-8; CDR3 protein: CASSLVGGAVLGQPQHF; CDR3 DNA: TGTGCCAGCAGCTTAGTGGGGGGCGCGGTTCTCGGTCAGCCCCAGCATTTT
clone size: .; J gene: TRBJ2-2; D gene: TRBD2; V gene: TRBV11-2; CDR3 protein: CASSPTRGGNTGELFF; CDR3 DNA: TGTGCCAGCAGCCCGACCCGGGGGGGGAACACCGGGGAGCTGTTTTTT